This T cell receptor beta chain was sequenced during a study of T cell responses to AZD1222 COVID-19 vaccine. Study results and limitations: Nearly half of the spike-specific TCRs reportedly recognize variant regions that carry no mutations. Most donors were white British, females outnumbered males, and clonal diversity was possibly underestimated. Rises in breadth and depth of Spike-specific TCRs came after two AZD1222 doses.

Remarks on this clone: Its antigen remains unidentified.

Second-dose recipients at about 4 or about 12 weeks were treated as one pooled group. TCRdb keeps only in-frame clones here, not all; method: immunoSEQ multiplex PCR. The repertoire holds roughly 150,000 clones, about 83% seen once, with around 0.99% in the top ten. The germline gives CDR1 SGHRS, CDR2 YFSETQ. V was clipped by 2 bases and J by 11 bases, with 13 bases between them. This CDR3 is 12 amino acids long. This receptor was taken from an adult who received the AZD1222 COVID-19 vaccine. This specimen was peripheral blood, taken 28 days after the second AZD1222 dose. The chain links TRBV5-1 to TRBJ1-2; D possibly corresponds to TRBD1 (5 bases). The CDR3 here is CASSFNRGWYTF. The CDR3 DNA reads TGCGCCAGCAGCTTTAATCGGGGGTGGTACACCTTC.